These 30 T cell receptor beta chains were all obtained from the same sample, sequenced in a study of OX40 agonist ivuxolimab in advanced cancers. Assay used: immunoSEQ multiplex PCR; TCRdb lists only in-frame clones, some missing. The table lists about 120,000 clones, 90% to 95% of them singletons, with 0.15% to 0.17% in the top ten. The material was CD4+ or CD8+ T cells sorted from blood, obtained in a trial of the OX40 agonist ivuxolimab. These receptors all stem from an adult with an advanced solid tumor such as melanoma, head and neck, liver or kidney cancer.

The CDR3 sequence: CASSLARGLDNEQFF. As DNA, the CDR3 is TGTGCCAGCAGCTTAGCCAGGGGGCTTGACAATGAGCAGTTCTTC. V and J are TRBV7-2 and TRBJ2-1, with 8 positions matching TRBD1. The germline gives CDR1 SGHTA, CDR2 FQGNSA. The CDR3 covers 15 residues. The ends lost 0 bases at V and 5 bases at J; junction bases unmatched: 3.

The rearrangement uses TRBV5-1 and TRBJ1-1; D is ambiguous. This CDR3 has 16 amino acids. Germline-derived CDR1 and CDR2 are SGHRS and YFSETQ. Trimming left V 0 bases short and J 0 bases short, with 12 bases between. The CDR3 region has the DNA TGCGCCAGCAGCTTGGGCCCCTATGGGATGAACACTGAAGCTTTCTTT. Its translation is CASSLGPYGMNTEAFF.

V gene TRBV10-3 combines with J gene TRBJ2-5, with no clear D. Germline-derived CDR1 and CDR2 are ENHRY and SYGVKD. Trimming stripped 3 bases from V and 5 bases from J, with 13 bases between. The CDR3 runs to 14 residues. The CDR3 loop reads CAISDVELSETQYF. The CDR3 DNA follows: TGTGCCATCAGTGACGTCGAGTTATCCGAGACCCAGTACTTC.

This CDR3 reads CASSIQTGALETQYF. The CDR3 nucleotides are TGTGCCAGCAGCATACAGACAGGGGCGTTGGAGACCCAGTACTTC. This chain uses TRBV9 with TRBJ2-5; TRBD1 agrees at 8 bases. The J segment lost 5 bases and the V segment lost 4 bases, leaving 10 bases of the junction unmatched. This CDR3 is built from 15 residues. Per the germline V gene, CDR1 is SGDLS and CDR2 is YYNGEE.

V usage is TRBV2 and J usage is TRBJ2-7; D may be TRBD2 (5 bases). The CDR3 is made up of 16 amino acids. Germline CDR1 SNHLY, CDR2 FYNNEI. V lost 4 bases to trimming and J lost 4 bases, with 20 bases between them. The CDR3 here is CASSGGLGPWGYEQYF. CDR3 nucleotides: TGTGCCAGCAGTGGAGGACTCGGGCCCTGGGGTTACGAGCAGTACTTC.

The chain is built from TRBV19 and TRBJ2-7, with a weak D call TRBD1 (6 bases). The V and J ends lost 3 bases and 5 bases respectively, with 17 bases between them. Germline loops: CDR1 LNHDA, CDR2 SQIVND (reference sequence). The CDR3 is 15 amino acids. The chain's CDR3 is CASSIRGPSRDEQYF. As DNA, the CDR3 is TGTGCCAGTAGTATCAGGGGACCCTCGAGGGACGAGCAGTACTTC.

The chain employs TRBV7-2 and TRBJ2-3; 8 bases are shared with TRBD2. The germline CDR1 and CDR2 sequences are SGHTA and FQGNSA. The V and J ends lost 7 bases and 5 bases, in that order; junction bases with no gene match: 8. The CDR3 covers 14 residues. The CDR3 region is CASKPAGALDTQYF. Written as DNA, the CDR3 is TGTGCCAGCAAACCAGCGGGAGCCTTAGATACGCAGTATTTT.

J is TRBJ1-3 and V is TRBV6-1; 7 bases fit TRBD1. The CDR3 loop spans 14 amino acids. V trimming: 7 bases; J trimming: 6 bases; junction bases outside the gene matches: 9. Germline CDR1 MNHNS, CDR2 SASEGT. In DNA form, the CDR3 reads TGTGCCAGCACGCACAGGGGATTAGAAAACACCATATATTTT. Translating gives CASTHRGLENTIYF.

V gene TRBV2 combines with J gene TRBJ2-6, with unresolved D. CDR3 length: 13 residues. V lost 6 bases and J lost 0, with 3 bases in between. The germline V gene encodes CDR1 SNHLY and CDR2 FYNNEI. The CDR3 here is CASSGSGANVLTF. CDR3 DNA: TGTGCCAGCAGCGGCTCTGGGGCCAACGTCCTGACTTTC.

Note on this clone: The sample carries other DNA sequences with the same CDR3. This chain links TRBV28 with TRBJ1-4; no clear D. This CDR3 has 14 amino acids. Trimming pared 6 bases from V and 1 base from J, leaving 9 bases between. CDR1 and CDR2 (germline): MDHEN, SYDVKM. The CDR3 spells CASSLEGTNEKLFF. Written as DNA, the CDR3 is TGTGCCAGCAGCCTCGAGGGAACTAATGAAAAACTGTTTTTT. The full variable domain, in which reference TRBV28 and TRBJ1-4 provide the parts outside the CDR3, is DVKVTQSSRYLVKRTGEKVFLECVQDMDHENMFWYRQDPGLGLRLIYFSYDVKMKEKGDIPEGYSVSREKKERFSLILESASTNQTSMYLCASSLEGTNEKLFFGSGTQLSVL.

CDR3 amino acids: CASSLSNRGLRTYNEQFF. The CDR3 DNA reads TGTGCCAGCAGCTTATCAAACAGGGGGCTCCGTACATACAATGAGCAGTTCTTC. This chain links TRBV11-1 with TRBJ2-1; 9 nucleotides line up with TRBD1. CDR3 length equals 18 residues. Trimming took 2 bases from V and 4 from J; bases not matched to a gene: 12. Looked up from germline, CDR1 is SGHAT and CDR2 is FQDESV (reference sequence).

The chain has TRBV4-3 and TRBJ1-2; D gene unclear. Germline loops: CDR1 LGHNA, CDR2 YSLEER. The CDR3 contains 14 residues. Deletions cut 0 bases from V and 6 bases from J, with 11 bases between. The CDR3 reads CASSQDHGDHGYTF. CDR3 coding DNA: TGCGCCAGCAGCCAAGATCATGGGGATCATGGCTACACCTTC.

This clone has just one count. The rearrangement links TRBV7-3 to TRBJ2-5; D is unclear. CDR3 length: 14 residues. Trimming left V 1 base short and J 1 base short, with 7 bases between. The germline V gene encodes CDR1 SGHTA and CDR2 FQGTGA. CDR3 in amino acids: CASSLNSIQETQYF. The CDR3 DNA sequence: TGTGCCAGCAGCTTAAACTCAATCCAAGAGACCCAGTACTTC.

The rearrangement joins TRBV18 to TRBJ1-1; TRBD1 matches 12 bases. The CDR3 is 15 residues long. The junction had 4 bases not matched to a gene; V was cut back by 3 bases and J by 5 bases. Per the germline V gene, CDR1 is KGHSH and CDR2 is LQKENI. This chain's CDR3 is CASSPGDRGLTEAFF. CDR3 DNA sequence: TGTGCCAGCTCACCCGGGGACAGGGGGCTGACTGAAGCTTTCTTT.

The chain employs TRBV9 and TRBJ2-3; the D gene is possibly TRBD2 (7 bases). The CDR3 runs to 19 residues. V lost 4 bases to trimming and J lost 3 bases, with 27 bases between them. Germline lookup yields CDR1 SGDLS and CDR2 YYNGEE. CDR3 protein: CASSPDPFVRGRETDTQYF. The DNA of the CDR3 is TGTGCCAGCAGCCCCGACCCCTTTGTGCGGGGGCGGGAAACAGATACGCAGTATTTT.

CDR3 nucleotide sequence: TGCGCCAGCAGCTTAGCGGGGGGGCCGTACGAGCAGTACTTC. Protein: CASSLAGGPYEQYF. This rearrangement joins TRBV5-1 to TRBJ2-7; 10 positions agree with TRBD2. Germline-derived CDR1 and CDR2 are SGHRS and YFSETQ. The CDR3 is made up of 14 amino acids. V trimming: 2 bases; J trimming: 4 bases; junction bases outside the gene matches: 3.

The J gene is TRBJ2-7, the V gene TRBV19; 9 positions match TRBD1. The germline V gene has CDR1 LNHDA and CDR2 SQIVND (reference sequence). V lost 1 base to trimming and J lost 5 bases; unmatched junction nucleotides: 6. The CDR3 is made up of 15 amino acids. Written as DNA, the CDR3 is TGTGCCAGTAGTATAGGGACAGGGGAAGGTAACGAGCAGTACTTC. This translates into CASSIGTGEGNEQYF. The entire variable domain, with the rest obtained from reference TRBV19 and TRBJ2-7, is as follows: DGGITQSPKYLFRKEGQNVTLSCEQNLNHDAMYWYRQDPGQGLRLIYYSQIVNDFQKGDIAEGYSVSREKKESFPLTVTSAQKNPTAFYLCASSIGTGEGNEQYFGPGTRLTVT.

In nucleotides, the CDR3 is TGCGCCAGCAGTGATAAGGGACAGGCGGCCTACGAGCAGTACTTC. Protein product: CASSDKGQAAYEQYF. This chain joins TRBV10-2 and TRBJ2-7; 8 bases match TRBD1. The CDR3 totals 15 residues. Germline CDR1 reads WSHSY; CDR2 reads SAAADI. Unmatched junction bases numbered 6, after V lost 3 bases and J lost 2 bases.

The DNA for the CDR3 is TGTGCCAGCAGTCCTGAACCCGGTCGAGACACTGAAGCTTTCTTT. Its translation: CASSPEPGRDTEAFF. The chain combines TRBV7-6 with TRBJ1-1; D remains ambiguous. V dropped 6 bases and J dropped 3 bases, with 17 bases sitting between them. This CDR3 region has 15 residues. Germline assignment: CDR1 SGHVS and CDR2 FNYEAQ.

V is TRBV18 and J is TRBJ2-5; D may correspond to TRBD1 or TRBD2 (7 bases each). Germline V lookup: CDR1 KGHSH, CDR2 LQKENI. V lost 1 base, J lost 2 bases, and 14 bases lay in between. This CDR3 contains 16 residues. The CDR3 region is CASSPQGGGLQETQYF. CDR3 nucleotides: TGTGCCAGCTCACCACAGGGAGGGGGCTTACAAGAGACCCAGTACTTC.

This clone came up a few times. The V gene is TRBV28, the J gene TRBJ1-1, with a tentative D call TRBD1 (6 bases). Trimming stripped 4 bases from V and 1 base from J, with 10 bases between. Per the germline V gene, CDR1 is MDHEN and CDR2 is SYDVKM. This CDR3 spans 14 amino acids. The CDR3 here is CASSSPGQNTEAFF. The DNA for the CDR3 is TGTGCCAGCAGTTCCCCGGGACAGAACACTGAAGCTTTCTTT.

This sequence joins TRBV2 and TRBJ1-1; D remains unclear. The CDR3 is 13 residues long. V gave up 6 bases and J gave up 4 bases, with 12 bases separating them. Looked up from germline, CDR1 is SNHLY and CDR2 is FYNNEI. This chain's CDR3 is CASSLGDFTEAFF. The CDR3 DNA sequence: TGTGCCAGCAGCCTAGGAGATTTCACTGAAGCTTTCTTT.

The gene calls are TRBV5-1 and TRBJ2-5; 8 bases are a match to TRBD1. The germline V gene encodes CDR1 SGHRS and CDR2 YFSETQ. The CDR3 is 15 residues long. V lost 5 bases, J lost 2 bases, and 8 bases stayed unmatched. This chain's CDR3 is CASSFGQGFQETQYF. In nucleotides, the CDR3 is TGCGCCAGCAGTTTTGGACAGGGATTTCAAGAGACCCAGTACTTC.

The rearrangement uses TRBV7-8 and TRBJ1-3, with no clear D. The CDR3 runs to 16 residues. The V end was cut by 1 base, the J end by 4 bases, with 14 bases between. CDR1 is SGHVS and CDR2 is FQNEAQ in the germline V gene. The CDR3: CASSLVSGGGGNTIYF. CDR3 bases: TGTGCCAGCAGCTTAGTATCAGGCGGCGGGGGAAACACCATATATTTT.

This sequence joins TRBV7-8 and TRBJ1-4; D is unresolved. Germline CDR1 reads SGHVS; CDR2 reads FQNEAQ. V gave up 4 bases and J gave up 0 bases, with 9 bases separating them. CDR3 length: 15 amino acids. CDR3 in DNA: TGTGCCAGCAGCTCACAGATCACAACTAATGAAAAACTGTTTTTT. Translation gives CASSSQITTNEKLFF.

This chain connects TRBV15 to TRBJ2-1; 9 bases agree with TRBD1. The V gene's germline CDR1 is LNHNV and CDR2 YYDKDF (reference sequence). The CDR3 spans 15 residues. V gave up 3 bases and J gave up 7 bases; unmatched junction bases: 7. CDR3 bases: TGTGCCACCAGCAGGACCGGGACAGGGCGTAATGAGCAGTTCTTC. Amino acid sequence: CATSRTGTGRNEQFF.

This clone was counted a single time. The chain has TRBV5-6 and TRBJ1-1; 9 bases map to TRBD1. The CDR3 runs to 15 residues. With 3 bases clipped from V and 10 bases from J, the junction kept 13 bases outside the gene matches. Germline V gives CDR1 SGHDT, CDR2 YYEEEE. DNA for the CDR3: TGTGCCAGCAGCTACCGGGACAGGGCTTCCCCGGGAGCTTTCTTT. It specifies CASSYRDRASPGAFF.

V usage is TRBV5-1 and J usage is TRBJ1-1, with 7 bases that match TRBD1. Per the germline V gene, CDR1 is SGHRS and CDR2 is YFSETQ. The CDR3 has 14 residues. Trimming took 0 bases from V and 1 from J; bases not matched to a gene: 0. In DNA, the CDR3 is TGCGCCAGCAGCTTGGGGACAGGGAACACTGAAGCTTTCTTT. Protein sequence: CASSLGTGNTEAFF.

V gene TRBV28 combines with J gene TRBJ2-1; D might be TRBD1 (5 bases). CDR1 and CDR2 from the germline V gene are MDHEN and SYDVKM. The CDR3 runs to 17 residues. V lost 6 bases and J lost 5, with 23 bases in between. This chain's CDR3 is CASRSSFWGELHNEQFF. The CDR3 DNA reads TGTGCCAGCAGGAGCTCATTCTGGGGCGAACTGCACAATGAGCAGTTCTTC.

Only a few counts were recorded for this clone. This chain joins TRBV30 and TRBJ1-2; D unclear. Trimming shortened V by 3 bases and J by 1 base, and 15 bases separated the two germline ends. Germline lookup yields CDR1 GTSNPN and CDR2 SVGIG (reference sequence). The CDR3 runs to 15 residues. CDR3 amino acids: CAWSPRRAINYGYTF. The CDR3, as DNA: TGTGCCTGGAGCCCACGCCGGGCCATTAACTATGGCTACACCTTC.